The T cell receptor beta chain under discussion was sequenced for a study of blood T cell repertoires in COVID-19. The table came from immunoSEQ multiplex PCR; TCRdb's copy has only in-frame clones and leaves some out. Of more than 250,000 clones in the sample, more than 80% were seen once. CDR1 and CDR2 from the germline V gene are KGHSH and LQKENI. V lost 5 bases, J lost 12 bases, and 22 bases stayed unmatched. The CDR3 is 16 residues long. The chain joins TRBV18 to TRBJ2-7; 7 bases match TRBD1. The sample was peripheral blood. The source of this sequence is a woman between 50 and 59 years old with COVID-19, enrolled during active disease. In nucleotides, the CDR3 is TGTGCCAGCTCAGGGAAGACAGGGACAGACGCTACGGGTCGGTACTTC. Translating gives CASSGKTGTDATGRYF.